These 2 T cell receptor beta chains were sequenced from one sample in a study of identical twins. MiXCR, applied by TCRdb to the 5' RACE reads, yields one record per CDR3 protein. The sample has a few hundred thousand distinct CDR3 sequences; 18% are singletons. Sequencing was performed on naive T cells sorted from blood. These receptors all come from a man aged 50-59 years in good health.

A few counts support this clonotype. The rearrangement uses TRBV18 and TRBJ2-7, with 13 bases matching TRBD2. CDR3 length: 16 residues. Per germline, CDR1 KGHSH and CDR2 LQKENI. V shed 3 bases and J 4 bases; nucleotides not matched to a gene: 6. The CDR3 DNA sequence: TGTGCCAGCTCACCGAGGGGACTAGCGGGATGGTACGAGCAGTACTTC. As protein: CASSPRGLAGWYEQYF.

This chain links TRBV9 with TRBJ2-1, with D possibly being TRBD2 (5 bases). V lost 3 bases and J 8 bases, leaving 9 bases between the germline ends. Germline V gives CDR1 SGDLS, CDR2 YYNGEE. The CDR3 loop spans 12 amino acids. The CDR3 DNA follows: TGTGCCAGCAGCGGGACTTTGGATGAGCAGTTCTTC. Amino acids: CASSGTLDEQFF.